This section outlines one T cell receptor beta chain sequence together with its context. Its cognate antigen is unknown. The entirety of the isolated RNA underwent reverse transcription, so expressed TCRB transcripts were sequenced. Generated by immunoSEQ multiplex PCR, the TCRdb table keeps only in-frame clones and is missing some. Seen here are 630,000 or so clones, 11% to 15% observed once, and the top ten hold less than 0.04%. This CDR3 has 13 amino acids. Germline assignment: CDR1 SQVTM and CDR2 ANQGSEA. V gave up 4 bases and J gave up 2 bases, with 12 bases separating them. The entry originates in a study of beta chain features in type 1 diabetes. General observations from the study: TCRB CDR3s were moderately but significantly shorter in Type 1 diabetes patients in all four CD4+ subsets.

Donors contributed one heparinised blood draw apiece, averaging around 120 mL. This chain connects TRBV29-1 to TRBJ2-7; weak D call: TRBD1 (7 bases). Sequencing was performed on naive CD4+ T cells from blood. The TCR was taken from a man younger than 30 with type 1 diabetes. The CDR3 reads CSVGGTVTYEQYF. The CDR3 bases are TGCAGCGTTGGCGGGACAGTAACCTACGAGCAGTACTTC.